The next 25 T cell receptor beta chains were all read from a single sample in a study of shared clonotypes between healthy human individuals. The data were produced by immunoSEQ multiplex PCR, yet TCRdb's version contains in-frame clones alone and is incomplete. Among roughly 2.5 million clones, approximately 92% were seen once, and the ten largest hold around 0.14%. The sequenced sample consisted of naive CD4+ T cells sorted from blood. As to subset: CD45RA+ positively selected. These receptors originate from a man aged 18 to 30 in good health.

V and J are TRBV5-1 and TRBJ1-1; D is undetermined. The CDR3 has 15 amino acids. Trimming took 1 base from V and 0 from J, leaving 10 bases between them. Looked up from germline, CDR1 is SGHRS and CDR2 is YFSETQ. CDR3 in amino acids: CASSLRGGLNTEAFF. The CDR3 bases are TGCGCCAGCAGCTTGCGGGGTGGCCTGAACACTGAAGCTTTCTTT.

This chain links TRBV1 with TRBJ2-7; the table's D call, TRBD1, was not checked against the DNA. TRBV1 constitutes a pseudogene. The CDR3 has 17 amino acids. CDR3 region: CTSSQGAPLGGSYEQYF. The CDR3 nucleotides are TGCACCAGCAGCCAAGGGGCTCCCTTGGGTGGTTCCTACGAGCAGTACTTC.

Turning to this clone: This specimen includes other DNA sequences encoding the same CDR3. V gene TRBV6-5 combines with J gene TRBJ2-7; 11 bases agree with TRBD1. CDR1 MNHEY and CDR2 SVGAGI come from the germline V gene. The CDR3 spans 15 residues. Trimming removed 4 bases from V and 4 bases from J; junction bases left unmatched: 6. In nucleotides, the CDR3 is TGTGCCAGCAGTTTTACCGGGACAGGGGGGTACGAGCAGTACTTC. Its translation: CASSFTGTGGYEQYF.

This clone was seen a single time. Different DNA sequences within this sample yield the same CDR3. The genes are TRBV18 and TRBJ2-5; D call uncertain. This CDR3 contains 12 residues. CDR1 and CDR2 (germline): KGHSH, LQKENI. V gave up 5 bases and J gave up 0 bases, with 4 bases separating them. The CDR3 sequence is CASSTYQETQYF. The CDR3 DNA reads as TGTGCCAGCTCAACCTACCAAGAGACCCAGTACTTC.

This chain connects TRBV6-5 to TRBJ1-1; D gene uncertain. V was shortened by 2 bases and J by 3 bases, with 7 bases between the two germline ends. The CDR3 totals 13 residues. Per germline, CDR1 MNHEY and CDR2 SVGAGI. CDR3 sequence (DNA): TGTGCCAGCAGTTACGTAGGTCACACTGAAGCTTTCTTT. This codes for CASSYVGHTEAFF.

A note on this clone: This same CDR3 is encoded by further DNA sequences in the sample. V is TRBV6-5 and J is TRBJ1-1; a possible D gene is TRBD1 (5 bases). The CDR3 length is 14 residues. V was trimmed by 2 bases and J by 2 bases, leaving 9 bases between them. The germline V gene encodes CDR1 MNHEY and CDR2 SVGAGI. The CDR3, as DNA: TGTGCCAGCAGTTACGTGAGGGGAAACACTGAAGCTTTCTTT. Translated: CASSYVRGNTEAFF.

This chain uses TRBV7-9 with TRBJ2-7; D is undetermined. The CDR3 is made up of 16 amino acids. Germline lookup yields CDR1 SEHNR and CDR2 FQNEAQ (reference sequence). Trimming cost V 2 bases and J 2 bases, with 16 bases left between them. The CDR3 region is CASSLSYSTVPYEQYF. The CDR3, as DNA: TGTGCCAGCAGCTTATCGTATAGCACCGTCCCCTACGAGCAGTACTTC. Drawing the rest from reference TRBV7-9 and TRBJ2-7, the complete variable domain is DTGVSQNPRHKITKRGQNVTFRCDPISEHNRLYWYRQTLGQGPEFLTYFQNEAQLEKSRLLSDRFSAERPKGSFSTLEIQRTEQGDSAMYLCASSLSYSTVPYEQYFGPGTRLTVT.

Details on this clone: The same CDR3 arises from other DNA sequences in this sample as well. The chain's CDR3 is CASSPSSGSYEQYF. The CDR3 DNA follows: TGTGCCAGCTCACCATCTAGCGGGAGTTACGAGCAGTACTTC. The chain employs TRBV18 and TRBJ2-7, with 10 bases that match TRBD2. Germline V gene sequence: CDR1 KGHSH, CDR2 LQKENI. The CDR3 covers 14 residues. With V trimmed by 2 bases and J by 4 bases, 2 bases remained unmatched. The entire variable domain, with the rest obtained from reference TRBV18 and TRBJ2-7, is as follows: NAGVMQNPRHLVRRRGQEARLRCSPMKGHSHVYWYRQLPEEGLKFMVYLQKENIIDESGMPKERFSAEFPKEGPSILRIQQVVRGDSAAYFCASSPSSGSYEQYFGPGTRLTVT.

CDR3 protein: CASSPRQSYMNTEAFF. CDR3 in DNA: TGCGCCAGCAGCCCTAGACAGAGCTACATGAACACTGAAGCTTTCTTT. The chain joins TRBV4-1 to TRBJ1-1; tentatively, D is TRBD1 (5 bases). Germline CDR1 is MGHRA and CDR2 is YSYEKL. The V gene lost 4 bases and the J gene lost 0 bases, with 15 bases spanning the gap. The CDR3 extends over 16 amino acids.

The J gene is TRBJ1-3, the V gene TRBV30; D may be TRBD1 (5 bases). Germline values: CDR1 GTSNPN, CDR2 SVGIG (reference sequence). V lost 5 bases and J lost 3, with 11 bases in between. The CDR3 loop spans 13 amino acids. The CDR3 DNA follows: TGTGCCTGGTCTCCGGGGCATGGAAACACCATATATTTT. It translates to CAWSPGHGNTIYF.

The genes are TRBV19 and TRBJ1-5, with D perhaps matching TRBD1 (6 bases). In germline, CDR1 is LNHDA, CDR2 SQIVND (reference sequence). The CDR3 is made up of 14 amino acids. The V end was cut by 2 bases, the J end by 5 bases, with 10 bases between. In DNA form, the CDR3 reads TGTGCCAGTAGTATAACAGGGAAGGATCAGCCCCAGCATTTT. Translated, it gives CASSITGKDQPQHF.

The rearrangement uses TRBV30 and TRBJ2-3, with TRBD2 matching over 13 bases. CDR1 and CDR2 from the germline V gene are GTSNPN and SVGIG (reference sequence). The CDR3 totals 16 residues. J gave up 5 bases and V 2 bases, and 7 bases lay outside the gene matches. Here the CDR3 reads CAWSRPRTSGRDTQYF. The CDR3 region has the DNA TGTGCCTGGAGTCGACCTCGGACTAGCGGGAGAGATACGCAGTATTTT.

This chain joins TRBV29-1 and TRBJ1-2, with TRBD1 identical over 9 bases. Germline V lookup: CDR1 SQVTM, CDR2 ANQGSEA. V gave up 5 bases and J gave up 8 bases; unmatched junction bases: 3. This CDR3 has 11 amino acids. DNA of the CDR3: TGCAGCGTTAGGACAGGGGTGGGCTACACCTTC. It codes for CSVRTGVGYTF.

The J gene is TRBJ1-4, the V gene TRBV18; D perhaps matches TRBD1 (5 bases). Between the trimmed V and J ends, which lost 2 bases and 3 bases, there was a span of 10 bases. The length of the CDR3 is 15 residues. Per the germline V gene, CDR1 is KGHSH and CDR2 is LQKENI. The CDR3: CASSPSRVANEKLFF. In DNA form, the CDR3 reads TGTGCCAGCTCACCATCCAGGGTGGCTAATGAAAAACTGTTTTTT.

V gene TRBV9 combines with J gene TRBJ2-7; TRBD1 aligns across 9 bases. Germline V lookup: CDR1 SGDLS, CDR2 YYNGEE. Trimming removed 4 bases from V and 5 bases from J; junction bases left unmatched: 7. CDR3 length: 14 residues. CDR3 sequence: CASSPGTGRDEQYF. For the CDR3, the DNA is TGTGCCAGCAGCCCGGGGACAGGGCGCGACGAGCAGTACTTC.

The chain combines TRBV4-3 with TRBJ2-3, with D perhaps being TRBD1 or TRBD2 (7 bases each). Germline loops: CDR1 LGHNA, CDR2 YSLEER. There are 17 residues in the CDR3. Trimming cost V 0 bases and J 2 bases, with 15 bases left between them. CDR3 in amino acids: CASSQDQGGLFTDTQYF. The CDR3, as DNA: TGCGCCAGCAGCCAAGATCAGGGGGGGTTATTCACAGATACGCAGTATTTT.

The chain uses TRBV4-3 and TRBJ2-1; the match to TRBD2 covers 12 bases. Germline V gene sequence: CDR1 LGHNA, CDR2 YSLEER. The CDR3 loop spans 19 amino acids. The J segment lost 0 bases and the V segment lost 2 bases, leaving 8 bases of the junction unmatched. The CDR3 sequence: CASSQILAGGLSSYNEQFF. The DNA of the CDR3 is TGCGCCAGCAGCCAAATACTAGCGGGAGGTCTCAGCTCCTACAATGAGCAGTTCTTC.

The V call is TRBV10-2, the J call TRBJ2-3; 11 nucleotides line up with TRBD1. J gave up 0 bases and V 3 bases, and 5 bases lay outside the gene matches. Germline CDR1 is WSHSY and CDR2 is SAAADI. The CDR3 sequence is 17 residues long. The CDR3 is CASSDSGTGGSTDTQYF. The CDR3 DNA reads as TGCGCCAGCAGTGATTCGGGGACAGGGGGGAGCACAGATACGCAGTATTTT.

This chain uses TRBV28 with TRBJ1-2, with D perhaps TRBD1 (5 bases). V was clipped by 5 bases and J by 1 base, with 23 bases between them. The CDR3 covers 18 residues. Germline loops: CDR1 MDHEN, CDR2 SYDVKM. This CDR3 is CASSPGRWRLLVNYGYTF. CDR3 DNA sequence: TGTGCCAGCAGTCCGGGACGGTGGCGCCTATTAGTTAACTATGGCTACACCTTC.

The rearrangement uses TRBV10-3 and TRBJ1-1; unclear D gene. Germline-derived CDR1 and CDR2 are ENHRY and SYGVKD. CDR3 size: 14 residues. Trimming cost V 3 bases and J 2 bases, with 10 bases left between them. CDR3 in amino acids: CAISDMRGNTEAFF. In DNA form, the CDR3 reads TGTGCCATCAGTGATATGCGGGGAAACACTGAAGCTTTCTTT.

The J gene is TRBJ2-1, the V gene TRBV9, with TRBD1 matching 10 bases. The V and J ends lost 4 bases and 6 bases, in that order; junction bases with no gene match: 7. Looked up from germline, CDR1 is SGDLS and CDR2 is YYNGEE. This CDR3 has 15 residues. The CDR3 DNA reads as TGTGCCAGCAGCCTACAGGACAGGGGGTTCAATGAGCAGTTCTTC. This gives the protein CASSLQDRGFNEQFF.

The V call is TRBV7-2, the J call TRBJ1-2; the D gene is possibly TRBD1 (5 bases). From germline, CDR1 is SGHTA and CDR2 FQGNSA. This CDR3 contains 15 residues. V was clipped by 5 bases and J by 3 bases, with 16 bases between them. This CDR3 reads CASSMGDGDYYGYTF. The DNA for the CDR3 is TGTGCCAGCAGCATGGGGGACGGCGATTACTATGGCTACACCTTC.

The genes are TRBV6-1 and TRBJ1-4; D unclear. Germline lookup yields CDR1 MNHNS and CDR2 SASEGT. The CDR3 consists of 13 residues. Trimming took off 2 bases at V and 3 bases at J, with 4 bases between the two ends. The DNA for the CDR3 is TGTGCCAGCAGTGAAAAGGCTAATGAAAAACTGTTTTTT. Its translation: CASSEKANEKLFF.

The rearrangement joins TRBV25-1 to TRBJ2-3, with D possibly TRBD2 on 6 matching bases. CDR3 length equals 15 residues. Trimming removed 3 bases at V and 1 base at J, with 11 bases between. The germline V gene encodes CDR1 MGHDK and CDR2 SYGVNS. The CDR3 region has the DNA TGTGCCAGCAGTGATGTAGCGGTTCGCACAGATACGCAGTATTTT. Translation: CASSDVAVRTDTQYF.

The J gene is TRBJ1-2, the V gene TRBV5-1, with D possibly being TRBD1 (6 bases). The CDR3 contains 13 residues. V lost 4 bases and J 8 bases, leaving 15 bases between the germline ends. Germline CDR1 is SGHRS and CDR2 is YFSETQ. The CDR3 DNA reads TGCGCCAGCAGCCGCGACAGGAGTTCGGGCTACACCTTC. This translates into CASSRDRSSGYTF.